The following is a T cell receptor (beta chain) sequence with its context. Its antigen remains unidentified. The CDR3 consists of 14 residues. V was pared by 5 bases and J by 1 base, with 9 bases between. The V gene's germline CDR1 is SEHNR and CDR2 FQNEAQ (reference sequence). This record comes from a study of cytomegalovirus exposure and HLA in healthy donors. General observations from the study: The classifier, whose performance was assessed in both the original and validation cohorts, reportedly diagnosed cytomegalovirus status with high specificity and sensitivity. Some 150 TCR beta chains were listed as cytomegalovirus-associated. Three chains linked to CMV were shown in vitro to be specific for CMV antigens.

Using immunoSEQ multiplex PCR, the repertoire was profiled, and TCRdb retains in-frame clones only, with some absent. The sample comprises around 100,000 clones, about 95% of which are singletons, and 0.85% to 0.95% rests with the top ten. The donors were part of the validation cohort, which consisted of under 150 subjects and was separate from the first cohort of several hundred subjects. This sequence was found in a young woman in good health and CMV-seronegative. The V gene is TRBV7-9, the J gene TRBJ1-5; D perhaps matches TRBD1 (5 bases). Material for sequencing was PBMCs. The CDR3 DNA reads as TGTGCCAGCAGCGGGGAGGGGAGCAATCAGCCCCAGCATTTT. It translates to CASSGEGSNQPQHF.